These 23 T cell receptor beta chains were all obtained from the same sample, sequenced in a study of T cells in Graves' hyperthyroidism and ophthalmopathy. Researchers took RNA transcripts and amplified the TCR beta CDR3 regions from them. First-round RT-PCR with HTBI primers amplified the TCR CDR3 region. TCRdb redid the calling of the multiplex PCR reads with MiXCR, one entry per CDR3 protein. This table holds some 510,000 distinct CDR3 sequences, around 45% found once. Sequences were obtained from peripheral blood or thyroid tissue (not recorded which). These receptors were taken from a woman between 18 and 29 years old with Graves' hyperthyroidism.

This clonotype was seen a handful of times. The chain combines TRBV7-9 with TRBJ2-7; 9 positions match TRBD2. V lost 1 base to trimming and J lost 4 bases; unmatched junction nucleotides: 14. This CDR3 is built from 18 residues. CDR1 SEHNR and CDR2 FQNEAQ come from the germline V gene (reference sequence). The CDR3 region has the DNA TGTGCCAGCAGCTTAGGCGGGAGGGCCCGTCTCGACGGATACGAGCAGTACTTC. As protein: CASSLGGRARLDGYEQYF.

The chain employs TRBV2 and TRBJ1-1; no firm D call. Per the germline V gene, CDR1 is SNHLY and CDR2 is FYNNEI. The CDR3 spans 14 residues. V was trimmed by 6 bases and J by 2 bases, leaving 13 bases between them. The CDR3 DNA is TGTGCCAGCAGCCCAGAGACTTTCAACACTGAAGCTTTCTTT. It encodes CASSPETFNTEAFF.

CDR3 sequence (DNA): TGTGCCAGCAGGGAGAGGCTAGCGGCCACCGGGGAGCTGTTTTTT. It translates to CASRERLAATGELFF. The chain uses TRBV7-9 and TRBJ2-2; 7 positions agree with TRBD2. Germline-derived CDR1 and CDR2 are SEHNR and FQNEAQ (reference sequence). The V segment lost 6 bases and the J segment 4 bases; nucleotides outside the gene matches: 8. CDR3 length: 15 amino acids.

In this sample, this clonotype turned up many times. The chain uses TRBV7-9 and TRBJ1-3; 7 bases match TRBD1. V shed 5 bases and J 4 bases; nucleotides not matched to a gene: 5. In germline, CDR1 is SEHNR, CDR2 FQNEAQ (reference sequence). The CDR3 covers 14 residues. CDR3 in DNA: TGTGCCAGCAGCGATACAGGGGCAGGAAACACCATATATTTT. Protein product: CASSDTGAGNTIYF.

A word on this clonotype: This may be a read error: a much more frequent sequence differs by one nucleotide. The CDR3 region has the DNA TGTGCCAGCAGCCCGGGGTGGTCTAGTTACGAGACCCAGTACTTC. It encodes CASSPGWSSYETQYF. The V and J genes are TRBV11-1 and TRBJ2-5, with a tentative D call TRBD2 (5 bases). CDR3 size: 15 residues. CDR1 is SGHAT, CDR2 FQDESV, per germline (reference sequence). Trimming took 5 bases from V and 5 from J, leaving 18 bases between them.

In this sample, this clonotype turned up many times. V gene TRBV19 combines with J gene TRBJ1-1; possibly TRBD1 for D (6 bases). CDR1 and CDR2 (germline): LNHDA, SQIVND (reference sequence). Between the trimmed V and J ends, which lost 7 bases and 4 bases, there was a span of 13 bases. The CDR3 covers 13 residues. CDR3 region: CASKIGGGTEAFF. The CDR3, as DNA: TGTGCCAGTAAAATCGGGGGCGGCACTGAAGCTTTCTTT.

The chain has TRBV20-1 and TRBJ2-5; weak D call: TRBD2 (6 bases). The germline CDR1 and CDR2 sequences are DFQATT and SNEGSKA (reference sequence). Trimming took off 3 bases at V and 3 bases at J, with 11 bases between the two ends. This CDR3 comprises 13 residues. DNA for the CDR3: TGCAGTGCTAGCGGGGACTCCGAAGAGACCCAGTACTTC. It translates to CSASGDSEETQYF.

CDR3 nucleotides: TGCAGTGCTTCCACGGATGGGTATTCTGAAGCTTTCTTT. Amino acids: CSASTDGYSEAFF. The V call is TRBV20-1, the J call TRBJ1-1; D not certain. Germline V gene lookup returns CDR1 DFQATT and CDR2 SNEGSKA (reference sequence). Between the trimmed V and J ends, which lost 5 bases and 6 bases, there was a span of 16 bases. CDR3 length: 13 amino acids.

The chain recombines TRBV20-1 with TRBJ1-5; D gene unclear. V lost 6 bases and J lost 2, with 8 bases in between. The CDR3 is made up of 12 amino acids. From germline, CDR1 is DFQATT and CDR2 SNEGSKA (reference sequence). The CDR3 nucleotides are TGCAGTGCCGGGAGGCGCAATCAGCCCCAGCATTTT. This sequence encodes CSAGRRNQPQHF.

The rearrangement uses TRBV11-3 and TRBJ2-5; D is unresolved. This CDR3 has 13 amino acids. Trimming took off 8 bases at V and 1 base at J, with 11 bases between the two ends. CDR1 is SGHNT and CDR2 is YENEEA in the germline V gene. The DNA for the CDR3 is TGTGCCAGCGGCGTTGGGGTCCAAGAGACCCAGTACTTC. Protein: CASGVGVQETQYF.

This chain joins TRBV25-1 and TRBJ1-2; D is unclear. The length of the CDR3 is 11 residues. Trimming left V 10 bases short and J 4 bases short, with 10 bases between. From germline, CDR1 is MGHDK and CDR2 SYGVNS. CDR3 DNA: TGTGCCACCCATAACCCCTATGGCTACACCTTC. Its translation is CATHNPYGYTF.

This clonotype has at least ten counts. The chain combines TRBV7-9 with TRBJ2-7, with a tentative D call TRBD2 (6 bases). The CDR3 is 13 residues long. Trimming shortened V by 5 bases and J by 4 bases, and 12 bases separated the two germline ends. Germline V CDR1 and CDR2: SEHNR, FQNEAQ (reference sequence). The CDR3 sequence: CASSGGFSYEQYF. CDR3 nucleotides: TGTGCCAGCAGCGGGGGGTTTTCTTACGAGCAGTACTTC. The full variable domain, completed using reference TRBV7-9 and TRBJ2-7, is DTGVSQNPRHKITKRGQNVTFRCDPISEHNRLYWYRQTLGQGPEFLTYFQNEAQLEKSRLLSDRFSAERPKGSFSTLEIQRTEQGDSAMYLCASSGGFSYEQYFGPGTRLTVT.

V gene TRBV20-1 combines with J gene TRBJ2-7; no definite D call. Germline V lookup: CDR1 DFQATT, CDR2 SNEGSKA (reference sequence). The length of the CDR3 is 14 residues. Trimming left V 3 bases short and J 4 bases short, with 16 bases between. The CDR3 loop is CSARSRDYGYEQYF. The DNA for the CDR3 is TGCAGTGCTAGGAGCAGAGATTATGGGTACGAGCAGTACTTC.

This clonotype was seen many times. The chain has TRBV15 and TRBJ1-3; TRBD1 might be the D (6 bases). V shed 1 base and J shed 2 bases, with 9 bases lying between them. CDR3 length: 15 residues. CDR1 is LNHNV, CDR2 YYDKDF, per germline (reference sequence). CDR3 sequence (DNA): TGTGCCACCAGCAGAGTGGGGGCGCCTGGAAACACCATATATTTT. Protein product: CATSRVGAPGNTIYF. The whole variable domain, remainder taken from reference TRBV15 and TRBJ1-3, is DAMVIQNPRYQVTQFGKPVTLSCSQTLNHNVMYWYQQKSSQAPKLLFHYYDKDFNNEADTPDNFQSRRPNTSFCFLDIRSPGLGDTAMYLCATSRVGAPGNTIYFGEGSWLTVV.

The sample holds many counts of this clonotype. CDR3 loop: CASREEDSPLHF. CDR3 nucleotides: TGTGCCAGCAGGGAGGAGGATTCACCCCTCCACTTT. V usage is TRBV5-4 and J usage is TRBJ1-6; D not resolved. Trimming took 5 bases from V and 8 from J, leaving 8 bases between them. The CDR3 has 12 amino acids. Germline-derived CDR1 and CDR2 are SGHNT and YYREEE (reference sequence).

This clonotype has ten or more counts. This sequence joins TRBV2 and TRBJ1-1; D gene uncertain. The CDR3 covers 14 residues. From germline, CDR1 is SNHLY and CDR2 FYNNEI. V was shortened by 0 bases and J by 0 bases, with 5 bases between the two germline ends. The chain's CDR3 is CASSEAAVNTEAFF. In DNA form, the CDR3 reads TGTGCCAGCAGTGAAGCAGCGGTGAACACTGAAGCTTTCTTT.

This clonotype was counted a few times. V is TRBV2 and J is TRBJ1-3, with D perhaps matching TRBD1 (5 bases). CDR3 size: 15 residues. Per germline, CDR1 SNHLY and CDR2 FYNNEI. Deletions cut 5 bases from V and 0 bases from J, with 11 bases between. The CDR3 DNA follows: TGTGCCAGCAGTCCGGACACTATCTCTGGAAACACCATATATTTT. Encoded protein: CASSPDTISGNTIYF.

The V call is TRBV13, the J call TRBJ1-1; D call uncertain. This CDR3 contains 13 residues. Germline V lookup: CDR1 PRHDT, CDR2 FYEKMQ (reference sequence). The V end was cut by 2 bases, the J end by 4 bases, with 8 bases between. CDR3 loop: CASSLYQVTEAFF. The DNA of the CDR3 is TGTGCCAGCAGCTTATACCAGGTCACTGAAGCTTTCTTT.

This clonotype was observed a few times. The genes are TRBV12-3 or TRBV12-4 and TRBJ2-5; D is undetermined. This CDR3 contains 13 residues. The V gene lost 2 bases and the J gene lost 5 bases, with 9 bases spanning the gap. The CDR3 DNA is TGTGCCAGCAGTTTATCTGCGGCGGAGACCCAGTACTTC. Translation gives CASSLSAAETQYF.

This clonotype was seen repeatedly, ten times or more. One junction end disagrees with the germline gene, perhaps due to a read error. V gene TRBV7-9 combines with J gene TRBJ1-5; D remains ambiguous. The CDR3 loop spans 14 amino acids. Per the germline V gene, CDR1 is SEHNR and CDR2 is FQNEAQ (reference sequence). CDR3 sequence: CASSLETGNQPQHF. CDR3 in DNA: TGCGCCAGCAGCTTGGAGACGGGCAATCAGCCCCAGCATTTT.

The chain is built from TRBV6-5 and TRBJ2-6; weak D call: TRBD1 (6 bases). Germline V CDR1 and CDR2: MNHEY, SVGAGI. V was pared by 10 bases and J by 0 bases, with 16 bases between. This CDR3 has 16 amino acids. CDR3 protein: CATTRDKTSGANVLTF. CDR3 DNA sequence: TGTGCCACCACCCGGGACAAAACCTCTGGGGCCAACGTCCTGACTTTC.

About this clonotype itself: An end of the junction does not agree with germline; a read error may underlie this. The chain has TRBV6-5 and TRBJ1-6; 8 bases map to TRBD1. This CDR3 has 19 residues. Germline V lookup: CDR1 MNHEY, CDR2 SVGAGI. The CDR3 coding sequence is TGTGCCAGCAGTTATCCCTCTAGGACAGGGAAACACTATAATTCACCTCTCCACTTT. It yields the protein CASSYPSRTGKHYNSPLHF.

This clonotype was detected ten times or more. In DNA form, the CDR3 reads TGTGCCAGCAGGTTCATTACCGACCAAGAGACCCAGTACTTC. The encoded protein is CASRFITDQETQYF. The V and J genes are TRBV11-2 and TRBJ2-5; D remains ambiguous. The CDR3 contains 14 residues. V lost 6 bases to trimming and J lost 0 bases, with 11 bases between them. Germline V gene data show CDR1 as SGHAT and CDR2 as FQNNGV.